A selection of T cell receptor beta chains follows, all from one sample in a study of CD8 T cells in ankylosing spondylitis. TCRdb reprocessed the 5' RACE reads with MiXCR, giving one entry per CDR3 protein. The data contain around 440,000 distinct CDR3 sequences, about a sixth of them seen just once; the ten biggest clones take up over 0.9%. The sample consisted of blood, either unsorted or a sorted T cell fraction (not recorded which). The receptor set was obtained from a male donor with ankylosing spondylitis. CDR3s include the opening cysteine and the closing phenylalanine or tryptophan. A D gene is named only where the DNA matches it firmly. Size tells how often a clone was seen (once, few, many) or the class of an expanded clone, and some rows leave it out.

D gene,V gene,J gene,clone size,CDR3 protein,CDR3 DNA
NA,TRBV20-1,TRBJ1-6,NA,CSARSRAASPLHF,TGCAGTGCTAGAAGTAGGGCGGCTTCACCCCTCCACTTT
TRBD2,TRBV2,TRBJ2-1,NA,CASSDLAGGGSEQFF,TGTGCCAGCAGTGATCTAGCGGGGGGGGGATCTGAGCAGTTCTTC
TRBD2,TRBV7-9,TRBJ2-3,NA,CASSTVLAATQYF,TGTGCCAGCAGCACAGTACTAGCGGCTACGCAGTATTTT
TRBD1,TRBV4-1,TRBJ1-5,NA,CASSQEGQGPWPQHF,TGCGCCAGCAGCCAAGAGGGACAGGGACCCTGGCCCCAGCATTTT
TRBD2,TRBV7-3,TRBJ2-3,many,CASSLTGRAGDTQYF,TGTGCCAGCAGCTTAACGGGGAGGGCCGGGGATACGCAGTATTTT
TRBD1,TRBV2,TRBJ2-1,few,CASSGQGGSRYNEQFF,TGTGCCAGCAGTGGACAGGGGGGGAGTCGTTACAATGAGCAGTTCTTC
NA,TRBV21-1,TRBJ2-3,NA,CASDREGDTQYF,TGTGCCAGCGACAGAGAGGGGGATACGCAGTATTTT
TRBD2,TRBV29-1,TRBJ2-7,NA,CSVPGGGEQYF,TGCAGCGTCCCGGGGGGGGGCGAGCAGTACTTC
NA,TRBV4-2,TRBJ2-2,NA,CASSQEDSFTGELFF,TGTGCCAGCAGCCAGGAGGACAGCTTCACCGGGGAGCTGTTTTTT
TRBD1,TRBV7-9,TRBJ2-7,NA,CASSFGDRVSTRQYF,TGTGCCAGCAGCTTCGGGGACAGGGTATCTACGAGGCAGTACTTC
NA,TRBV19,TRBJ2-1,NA,CASSMGDSRGYNEQFF,TGTGCCAGTAGTATGGGGGACTCCAGAGGCTACAATGAGCAGTTCTTC
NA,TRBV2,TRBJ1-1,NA,CASSEEGLTEAFF,TGTGCCAGCAGTGAGGAGGGTTTGACTGAAGCTTTCTTT
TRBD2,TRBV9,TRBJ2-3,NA,CASSVTTSGGPDTQYF,TGTGCCAGCAGCGTAACCACTAGCGGGGGCCCAGATACGCAGTATTTT
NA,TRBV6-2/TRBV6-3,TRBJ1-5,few,CASSNLEPQHF,TGTGCCAGCAGTAACCTCGAGCCCCAGCATTTT
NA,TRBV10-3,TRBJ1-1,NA,CAISAGALNTEAFF,TGTGCCATCAGTGCAGGGGCTCTGAACACTGAAGCTTTCTTT
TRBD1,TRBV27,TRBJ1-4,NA,CASKQGALQANEKLFF,TGTGCCAGCAAACAGGGGGCATTGCAGGCTAATGAAAAACTGTTTTTT
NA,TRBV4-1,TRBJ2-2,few,CASSRGDRDTGELFF,TGCGCCAGCAGCCGCGGGGACAGAGACACCGGGGAGCTGTTTTTT
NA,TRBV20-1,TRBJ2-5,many,CSATPQETQYF,TGCAGTGCTACACCCCAAGAGACCCAGTACTTC
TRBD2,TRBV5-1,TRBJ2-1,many,CATSPTSGSGNEQFF,TGCGCCACCTCCCCAACTAGCGGGAGCGGCAATGAGCAGTTCTTC
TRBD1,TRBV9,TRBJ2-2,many,CASSVNSGQGANTGELFF,TGTGCCAGCAGCGTAAACTCCGGACAGGGGGCGAACACCGGGGAGCTGTTTTTT
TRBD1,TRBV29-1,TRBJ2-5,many,CSVEAGGAETQYF,TGCAGCGTTGAGGCAGGGGGCGCAGAGACCCAGTACTTC
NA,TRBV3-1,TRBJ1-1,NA,CASCRSGITEAFF,TGTGCCAGCTGTAGGAGCGGAATCACTGAAGCTTTCTTT
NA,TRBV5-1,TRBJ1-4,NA,CASSLGQGWATNEKLFF,TGCGCCAGCAGCTTGGGCCAGGGATGGGCAACTAATGAAAAACTGTTTTTT
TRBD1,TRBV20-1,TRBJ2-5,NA,CSAPGTDQETQYF,TGCAGTGCTCCGGGGACAGATCAAGAGACCCAGTACTTC
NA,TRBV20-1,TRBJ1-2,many,CSAIKGQPVVYTF,TGCAGTGCTATTAAGGGACAACCAGTGGTCTACACCTTC